This T cell receptor (beta chain) derives from a study of T-cell reconstitution after alpha-beta-depleted transplantation in children. Study outcomes and limitations: At around two months after transplant, the alpha-beta T cells were reportedly derived from several hundred expanded clones that came from non-depleted graft cells.

TCRbeta library preparation incorporated unique molecular identifiers. One entry per CDR3 protein, called by TCRdb with MiXCR from the PCR reads. This sample has fewer than 550,000 distinct CDR3 sequences, with 11% found just once. CDR1 and CDR2 (germline): LGHNA, YSLEER. Trimming cost V 0 bases and J 6 bases; bases outside gene matches: 6. CDR3 length: 16 residues. This clonotype has ten or more counts. Its cognate antigen is unknown. The chain carries TRBV4-3 and TRBJ2-1, with 9 positions matching TRBD2. The TCR comes from a female patient between 2 and 15 years old who had a stem cell transplant for aplastic anemia, so the T cells may come from the graft donor. The specimen was PBMCs, mostly from graft donor cells, collected 180 days after TCRalphabeta/CD19-depleted stem cell transplant. The CDR3 coding sequence is TGCGCCAGCAGCCAAGATTCGAGACTAGCGGCCAATGAGCAGTTCTTC. As protein: CASSQDSRLAANEQFF.